A single sample gave rise to the 24 T cell receptor beta chains below, sequenced in a study of T-cell reconstitution after alpha-beta-depleted transplantation in children. During its preparation, the TCRbeta library received unique molecular identifiers. TCRdb ran MiXCR on the PCR reads and lists one entry per CDR3 protein. The table records some 440,000 distinct CDR3 sequences, about 16% of them present only once. The source was PBMCs, mostly from graft donor cells, collected 360 days after TCRalphabeta/CD19-depleted stem cell transplant. All receptors come from a boy younger than two who had a stem cell transplant for Wiskott-Aldrich syndrome, so the T cells may come from the graft donor.

There are a few counts of this clonotype. The chain uses TRBV5-1 and TRBJ2-1; 7 nucleotides agree with TRBD1. The CDR3 loop spans 16 amino acids. CDR1 is SGHRS, CDR2 YFSETQ, per germline. Trimming took 0 bases from V and 2 from J; bases not matched to a gene: 5. The CDR3 DNA follows: TGCGCCAGCAGCTTGGCCGGGACAGTCGCCTACAATGAGCAGTTCTTC. Its protein product is CASSLAGTVAYNEQFF.

This clonotype was observed a handful of times. The V gene is TRBV5-1, the J gene TRBJ2-7, with D perhaps matching TRBD1 (5 bases). Trimming cost V 4 bases and J 5 bases, with 19 bases left between them. From germline, CDR1 is SGHRS and CDR2 YFSETQ. This CDR3 has 15 residues. This chain's CDR3 is CASSPTGILFNEQYF. The CDR3 region has the DNA TGCGCCAGCAGCCCCACAGGAATACTGTTCAACGAGCAGTACTTC. Full variable domain (rest looked up from reference TRBV5-1 and TRBJ2-7): KAGVTQTPRYLIKTRGQQVTLSCSPISGHRSVSWYQQTPGQGLQFLFEYFSETQRNKGNFPGRFSGRQFSNSRSEMNVSTLELGDSALYLCASSPTGILFNEQYFGPGTRLTVT.

Only a few counts were recorded for this clonotype. V gene TRBV7-2 combines with J gene TRBJ2-3, with a possible D match to TRBD1 (6 bases). The ends were cut back, 3 bases at V and 3 bases at J, with 13 bases in the middle. This CDR3 comprises 15 residues. CDR1 and CDR2 (germline): SGHTA, FQGNSA. CDR3 in amino acids: CASSFSVQGTDTQYF. CDR3 in DNA: TGTGCCAGCAGCTTTTCCGTACAGGGAACAGATACGCAGTATTTT. The whole variable domain, filled in from reference TRBV7-2 and TRBJ2-3, reads GAGVSQSPSNKVTEKGKDVELRCDPISGHTALYWYRQSLGQGLEFLIYFQGNSAPDKSGLPSDRFSAERTGGSVSTLTIQRTQQEDSAVYLCASSFSVQGTDTQYFGPGTRLTVL.

This clonotype was picked up a small number of times. This chain joins TRBV5-6 and TRBJ2-7, with D possibly TRBD2 on 5 matching bases. This CDR3 region has 15 residues. V lost 3 bases and J 4 bases, leaving 17 bases between the germline ends. From germline, CDR1 is SGHDT and CDR2 YYEEEE. The CDR3 DNA reads as TGTGCCAGCAGCTATCCTAGCCTACCAGCATACGAGCAGTACTTC. This codes for CASSYPSLPAYEQYF.

In this sample, this clonotype turned up a few times. The rearrangement uses TRBV7-9 and TRBJ2-7, with 8 bases matching TRBD2. This CDR3 is built from 13 residues. V trimming: 3 bases; J trimming: 4 bases; junction bases outside the gene matches: 2. Per germline, CDR1 SEHNR and CDR2 FQNEAQ (reference sequence). The CDR3 DNA is TGTGCCAGCAGCTTTAGCGGGGCATACGAGCAGTACTTC. Amino acids: CASSFSGAYEQYF.

This clonotype was recorded a few times. The chain uses TRBV5-1 and TRBJ2-3, with 12 bases lining up with TRBD2. Germline V gene data show CDR1 as SGHRS and CDR2 as YFSETQ. Trimming cost V 1 base and J 1 base; bases outside gene matches: 4. The CDR3 extends over 17 amino acids. For the CDR3, the DNA is TGCGCCAGCAGCTTGATGGCTAGCGGGGGGGGCACAGATACGCAGTATTTT. It specifies CASSLMASGGGTDTQYF.

This clonotype was seen ten or more times. As DNA, the CDR3 is TGCGCCAGCAGCCAAGGACCGGTCTTTGGCTACACCTTC. It codes for CASSQGPVFGYTF. This chain links TRBV4-1 with TRBJ1-2; D ambiguous. In germline, CDR1 is MGHRA, CDR2 YSYEKL. The CDR3 is 13 residues long. V was trimmed by 1 base and J by 7 bases, leaving 10 bases between them.

This clonotype was counted only a few times. The gene calls are TRBV6-1 and TRBJ2-1; TRBD1 aligns across 8 bases. The germline V gene has CDR1 MNHNS and CDR2 SASEGT. The CDR3 sequence is 13 residues long. V dropped 7 bases and J dropped 8; count of bases not matched to a gene: 7. CDR3 residues: CASIAATGDEQFF. The CDR3 region has the DNA TGTGCCAGCATCGCCGCGACAGGGGATGAGCAGTTCTTC.

V is TRBV10-3 and J is TRBJ1-5; the D gene is possibly TRBD1 (5 bases). The V end was cut by 2 bases, the J end by 7 bases, with 6 bases between. The germline V gene encodes CDR1 ENHRY and CDR2 SYGVKD. This CDR3 is 12 amino acids long. CDR3 nucleotides: TGTGCCATCAGTGAGGGGGACCAGCCCCAGCATTTT. Its translation is CAISEGDQPQHF.

This clonotype came up a few times. This chain joins TRBV5-6 and TRBJ2-4, with D hard to call. Trimming stripped 6 bases from V and 5 bases from J, with 15 bases between. The CDR3 spans 14 residues. Germline values: CDR1 SGHDT, CDR2 YYEEEE. The CDR3 DNA reads TGTGCCAGCACCCAACCGGAGCTAGAAAACATTCAGTACTTC. Protein sequence: CASTQPELENIQYF.

J is TRBJ2-5 and V is TRBV5-5, with a possible D match to TRBD2 (7 bases). Germline assignment: CDR1 SGHKS and CDR2 YYEKEE (reference sequence). V lost 2 bases and J lost 5, with 13 bases in between. This CDR3 is 14 amino acids long. The CDR3 sequence is CASSFLQGGETQYF. The CDR3 bases are TGTGCCAGCAGCTTTCTACAGGGAGGGGAGACCCAGTACTTC. The full variable domain, completed using reference TRBV5-5 and TRBJ2-5, is DAGVTQSPTHLIKTRGQQVTLRCSPISGHKSVSWYQQVLGQGPQFIFQYYEKEERGRGNFPDRFSARQFPNYSSELNVNALLLGDSALYLCASSFLQGGETQYFGPGTRLLVL.

V usage is TRBV6-1 and J usage is TRBJ1-1, with D maybe TRBD1 (5 bases). Germline loops: CDR1 MNHNS, CDR2 SASEGT. Trimming cost V 1 base and J 10 bases, with 19 bases left between them. The CDR3 consists of 15 residues. CDR3 DNA: TGTGCCAGCAGTGAAGTGAGCAGGGTAACACTGGGAGCTTTCTTT. It specifies CASSEVSRVTLGAFF.

The chain joins TRBV30 to TRBJ2-1, with D hard to call. The CDR3 contains 11 residues. From germline, CDR1 is GTSNPN and CDR2 SVGIG (reference sequence). Between the trimmed V and J ends, which lost 5 bases and 9 bases, there was a span of 11 bases. Here the CDR3 DNA reads TGTGCCTGGCGACCCTTGGGTGAGCAGTTCTTC. It yields the protein CAWRPLGEQFF.

The chain links TRBV12-3 or TRBV12-4 to TRBJ2-4; D gene ambiguous. The ends were cut back, 3 bases at V and 2 bases at J, with 17 bases in the middle. The CDR3 consists of 17 residues. The CDR3 bases are TGTGCCAGCAGTTTCAACGCGGCTAGTTCGCCCAAAAACATTCAGTACTTC. As protein: CASSFNAASSPKNIQYF.

This chain connects TRBV12-3 or TRBV12-4 to TRBJ1-4; no reliable D call. V was clipped by 2 bases and J by 4 bases, with 11 bases between them. The length of the CDR3 is 15 residues. Here the CDR3 reads CASSLRPTVNEKLFF. The DNA of the CDR3 is TGTGCCAGCAGTTTAAGGCCGACGGTTAATGAAAAACTGTTTTTT.

CDR3 in amino acids: CSAKPARLRGSYGYTF. The CDR3 bases are TGCAGTGCTAAACCAGCGAGGTTAAGGGGGTCCTATGGCTACACCTTC. This rearrangement joins TRBV20-1 to TRBJ1-2, with D tentatively TRBD1 (6 bases). Germline V gene lookup returns CDR1 DFQATT and CDR2 SNEGSKA (reference sequence). Trimming removed 4 bases at V and 4 bases at J, with 22 bases between. The CDR3 extends over 16 amino acids.

CDR3 coding DNA: TGTGCCAGCAGCCAACCTAGCGACACAGATACGCAGTATTTT. Amino acid sequence: CASSQPSDTDTQYF. V usage is TRBV7-2 and J usage is TRBJ2-3; weak D call: TRBD2 (6 bases). The V end lost 5 bases, the J end lost 2 bases, and 11 bases lay between the germline ends. CDR3 length: 14 residues. The germline V gene encodes CDR1 SGHTA and CDR2 FQGNSA.

This clonotype appeared a few times. The chain employs TRBV12-3 or TRBV12-4 and TRBJ2-1; tentatively, D is TRBD1 or TRBD2 (6 bases each). The CDR3 is 12 residues long. Trimming removed 6 bases at V and 8 bases at J, with 11 bases between. The CDR3 sequence is CASSHRGDEQFF. The DNA for the CDR3 is TGTGCCAGCAGCCATAGGGGGGATGAGCAGTTCTTC.

This clonotype was seen a handful of times. The chain links TRBV4-1 to TRBJ1-5, with 8 positions matching TRBD1. Losses at the gene ends were 3 bases for V and 6 bases for J; bases not matched to a gene: 7. This CDR3 has 15 amino acids. The V gene's germline CDR1 is MGHRA and CDR2 YSYEKL. Here the CDR3 DNA reads TGCGCCAGCAGCCACGGGACAGGAGGGAGTCAGCCCCAGCATTTT. Translated, it gives CASSHGTGGSQPQHF.

This clonotype was seen only a few times. The rearrangement joins TRBV7-9 to TRBJ1-2; D ambiguous. CDR1 and CDR2 from the germline V gene are SEHNR and FQNEAQ (reference sequence). The CDR3 extends over 14 amino acids. V was pared by 1 base and J by 2 bases, with 8 bases between. The CDR3 DNA sequence: TGTGCCAGCAGCTTAGTGAGGGAGAACTATGGCTACACCTTC. Its translation is CASSLVRENYGYTF.

The rearrangement joins TRBV20-1 to TRBJ1-1; D not certain. CDR3 length equals 10 residues. V was pared by 4 bases and J by 6 bases, with 6 bases between. Per germline, CDR1 DFQATT and CDR2 SNEGSKA (reference sequence). The CDR3 DNA is TGCAGTGCTACCGGATCTGAAGCTTTCTTT. Amino acid sequence: CSATGSEAFF.

The table lists this clonotype with many counts. The chain has TRBV20-1 and TRBJ2-1; TRBD1 matches 7 bases. Germline values: CDR1 DFQATT, CDR2 SNEGSKA (reference sequence). The CDR3 runs to 15 residues. The J segment lost 4 bases and the V segment lost 2 bases, leaving 8 bases of the junction unmatched. The CDR3 reads CSARRDSLLYNEQFF. The DNA for the CDR3 is TGCAGTGCTAGAAGGGACAGTCTCCTTTACAATGAGCAGTTCTTC.

This clonotype was seen a few times. As DNA, the CDR3 is TGTGCCAGCAGCTTATTGGGCACCCGCTACGAGCAGTACTTC. Protein sequence: CASSLLGTRYEQYF. The chain combines TRBV7-9 with TRBJ2-7; D is unclear. Germline loops: CDR1 SEHNR, CDR2 FQNEAQ (reference sequence). Trimming stripped 2 bases from V and 3 bases from J, with 11 bases between. The CDR3 runs 14 residues.

The genes are TRBV5-1 and TRBJ2-1; D uncertain. The CDR3 has 12 residues. Trimming stripped 3 bases from V and 4 bases from J, with 5 bases between. Germline V CDR1 and CDR2: SGHRS, YFSETQ. The CDR3 reads CASSYTYNEQFF. DNA for the CDR3: TGCGCCAGCAGCTACACGTACAATGAGCAGTTCTTC.